Described below is a single T cell receptor (beta chain) sequence and its context. The antigen is unknown. One end of the junction fails to match germline, which may point to a read error. The CDR3 covers 13 residues. Germline V gene sequence: CDR1 SGHTA, CDR2 FQGTGA. Every sequencing run drew on 15-18 subjects and yielded over 190 million TCR-beta sequences. MiXCR, applied by TCRdb to the 5' RACE reads, yields one record per CDR3 protein. Here the sample spans 55,000 or so distinct CDR3 sequences, less than 5% being singletons. These data originate in a study of neurological immune-mediated disorders. Broader study findings: HTLV-1-associated myelopathy ranked highest for TCR clonal expansion and multiple sclerosis lowest, beneath healthy controls. No CDR3 amino acid sequences recurred among expanded clones across subjects, suggesting private repertoires in all groups. The repertoires of 18 of 34 multiple sclerosis patients fell into one related-CDR3 cluster (a possible signature) under phylogenetic grouping.

Sequences were obtained from PBMCs. The TCR was taken from a man aged 50-59 years with multiple sclerosis. The rearrangement uses TRBV7-3 and TRBJ1-6, with D possibly TRBD1 on 5 matching bases. The CDR3 region has the DNA TGTGCCAGCAGCCTGGGGGGGAACTCACCCCTCAACTTT. Its protein is CASSLGGNSPLNF.